This T cell receptor (beta chain) was sequenced in a study of T cell repertoires in cytomegalovirus infection. Study summary: Selection of CMV epitopes for the study included recently identified HLA-C-restricted and well-studied HLA-B-restricted ones.

Whole-study findings and limits: HLA-C-restricted CMV clonotypes gave the most frequent clonotype in two of eight donors.

CDR1 is SGHAT, CDR2 FQNNGV, per germline. CDR3 length: 14 residues. V shed 3 bases and J shed 4 bases, with 11 bases lying between them. Note on this clonotype: No antigen is known for it.

Each CDR3 protein is one row after TCRdb ran MiXCR on the reads. The profile shows a few hundred thousand distinct CDR3 sequences, roughly 46% of them singletons. The input for sequencing was cultured PBMCs, taken from culture after CMV antigen stimulation. This receptor was identified in a human donor in good health (CMV status not recorded). Some clones in this sample may be carry-over from other donors' samples. The genes are TRBV11-2 and TRBJ2-3; D unclear. The CDR3 here is CASSLEYSPDTQYF. DNA of the CDR3: TGTGCCAGCAGCTTGGAGTACAGCCCAGATACGCAGTATTTT.